This T cell receptor beta chain appears in the sequencing data of a study of long-term antiretroviral therapy in people with HIV. On the study more broadly: A decade or so separates the oldest specimens from the later 2015 immediate-ART recommendation.

This CDR3 contains 17 residues. Looked up from germline, CDR1 is WNHNN and CDR2 is SYGVQD (reference sequence). V was pared by 4 bases and J by 2 bases, with 8 bases of the junction left unmatched. Every HIV-positive participant received treatment in the United States. Whole-study findings and limits: CDR3 lengths in HIV samples spanned a narrower range than controls.

As to this clone: Its antigen is unknown.

Researchers ran immunoSEQ v3.0 at survey level. Sequencing was performed with immunoSEQ multiplex PCR; in TCRdb, only in-frame clones are kept and a portion is missing. The data contain 13,000 to 15,000 clones, more than 75% of them singletons. The sequence was collected from a man aged 40-55 years with HIV. The sample in question was unsorted PBMCs, obtained 3.1 years after starting antiretroviral therapy. The V and J genes are TRBV10-1 and TRBJ2-2; 9 nucleotides agree with TRBD1. The DNA for the CDR3 is TGCGCCAGCAGTGGGGAAGGGGACAGGGATAACACCGGGGAGCTGTTTTTT. This codes for CASSGEGDRDNTGELFF.